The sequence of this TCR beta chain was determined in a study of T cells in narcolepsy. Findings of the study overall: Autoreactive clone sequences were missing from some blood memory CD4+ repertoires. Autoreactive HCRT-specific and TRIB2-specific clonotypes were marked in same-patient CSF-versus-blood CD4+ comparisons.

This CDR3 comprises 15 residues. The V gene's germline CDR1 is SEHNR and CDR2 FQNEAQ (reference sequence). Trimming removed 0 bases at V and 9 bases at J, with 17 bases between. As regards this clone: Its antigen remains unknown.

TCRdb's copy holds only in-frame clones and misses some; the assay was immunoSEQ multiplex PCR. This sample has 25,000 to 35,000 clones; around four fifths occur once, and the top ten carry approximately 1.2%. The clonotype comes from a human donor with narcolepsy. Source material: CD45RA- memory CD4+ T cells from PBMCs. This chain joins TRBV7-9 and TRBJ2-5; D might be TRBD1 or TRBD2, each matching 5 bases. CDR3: CASSLANGPSGPQYF. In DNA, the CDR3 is TGTGCCAGCAGCTTAGCGAATGGACCCTCGGGGCCCCAGTACTTC. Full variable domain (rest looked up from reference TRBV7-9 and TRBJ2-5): DTGVSQNPRHKITKRGQNVTFRCDPISEHNRLYWYRQTLGQGPEFLTYFQNEAQLEKSRLLSDRFSAERPKGSFSTLEIQRTEQGDSAMYLCASSLANGPSGPQYFGPGTRLLVL.